This T cell receptor (beta chain) was profiled in a study of monozygotic twins with inflammatory bowel disease. Findings and caveats of the study: The study found lower TCRbeta diversity (inverse Simpson) in IBD patients than in healthy co-twins.

Germline CDR1 reads LGHDT; CDR2 reads YNNKEL (reference sequence). The CDR3 runs to 12 residues. cDNA for TCRalpha and TCRbeta was amplified by nested PCRs of about 17 then nine to ten cycles. For each CDR3 protein, TCRdb gives one entry from its re-call of the 5' RACE reads, without DNA. This listing includes 88,000 or so distinct CDR3 sequences. One blood sample of about 2.3 ml was taken from each donor. Isolation of total RNA was performed on whole blood, with no prior T cell sorting. With respect to this clonotype: Its target is unknown.

This TCR was recovered from a human donor with ulcerative colitis or Crohn's disease, or a healthy co-twin of an affected twin (not recorded which). The rearrangement links TRBV3-1 to TRBJ2-1; the TRBD1 assignment by TCRdb is unverifiable without DNA. Sequencing was done on a sample of blood. The CDR3 sequence is CASSQERGALIF.